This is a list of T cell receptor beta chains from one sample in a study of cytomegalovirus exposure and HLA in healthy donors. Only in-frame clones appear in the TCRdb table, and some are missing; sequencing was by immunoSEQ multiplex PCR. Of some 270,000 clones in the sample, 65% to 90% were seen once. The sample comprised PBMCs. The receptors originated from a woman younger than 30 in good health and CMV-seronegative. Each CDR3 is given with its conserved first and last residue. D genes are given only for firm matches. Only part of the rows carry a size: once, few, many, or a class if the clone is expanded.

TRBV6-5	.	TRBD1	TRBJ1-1	CASSFDRGNTEAFF	TGTGCCAGCAGTTTTGACAGGGGGAACACTGAAGCTTTCTTT
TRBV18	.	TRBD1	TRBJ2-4	CASSPPIPTGYEAKNIQYF	TGTGCCAGCTCACCACCGATCCCGACAGGGTACGAGGCCAAAAACATTCAGTACTTC
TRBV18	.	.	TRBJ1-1	CASSSRGVAFF	TGTGCCAGCTCATCCAGGGGTGTCGCTTTCTTT
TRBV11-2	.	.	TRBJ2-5	CASSSITGKRETQYF	TGTGCCAGCAGCTCCATTACGGGAAAACGGGAGACCCAGTACTTC
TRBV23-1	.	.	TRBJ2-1	CASSQSSLPGYDEQFF	TGCGCCAGCAGTCAATCGAGCTTACCAGGATATGATGAGCAGTTCTTC
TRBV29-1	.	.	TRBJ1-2	CSVFMGDGVSRSNPKGYTF	TGCAGCGTTTTTATGGGAGACGGAGTCTCTAGGTCCAATCCGAAAGGCTACACCTTC
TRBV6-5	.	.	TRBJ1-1	CASHGQVYTSEAFF	TGTGCCAGCCATGGTCAGGTTTACACGTCTGAAGCTTTCTTT
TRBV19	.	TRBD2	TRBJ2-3	CASSPRGGTTDTQYF	TGTGCCAGTAGTCCCCGCGGGGGGACCACAGATACGCAGTATTTT
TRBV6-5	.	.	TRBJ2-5	CASSASGYQETQYF	TGTGCCAGCAGTGCCTCGGGGTACCAAGAGACCCAGTACTTC
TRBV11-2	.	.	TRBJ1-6	CASSLDPGNSPLHF	TGTGCCAGCAGCTTAGATCCAGGCAATTCACCCCTCCACTTT
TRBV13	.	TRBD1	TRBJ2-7	CASSPGTGVNEQYF	TGTGCCAGCAGCCCAGGGACAGGTGTCAACGAGCAGTACTTC
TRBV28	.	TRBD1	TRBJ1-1	CASSGTGVEDTEAFF	TGTGCCAGCAGCGGCACAGGGGTGGAGGACACTGAAGCTTTCTTT
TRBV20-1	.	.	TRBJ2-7	CSAGPSYEQYF	TGCAGTGCTGGGCCCTCCTACGAGCAGTACTTC
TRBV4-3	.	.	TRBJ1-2	CASSQDRSSTYGYTF	TGCGCCAGCAGCCAAGATAGGAGTAGCACCTATGGCTACACCTTC
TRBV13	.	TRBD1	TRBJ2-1	CASSTGGQGELSYNEQFF	TGTGCCAGCAGCACCGGTGGACAGGGGGAACTTTCCTACAATGAGCAGTTCTTC
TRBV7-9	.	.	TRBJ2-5	CASSLAVGGLETQYF	TGTGCCAGCAGCTTAGCGGTTGGGGGCTTGGAGACCCAGTACTTC
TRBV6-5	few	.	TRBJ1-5	CASSEQPNQPQHF	TGTGCCAGCTCGGAACAGCCCAATCAGCCCCAGCATTTT
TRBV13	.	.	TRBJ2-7	CASSLDRANYEQYF	TGTGCCAGCAGCTTAGACAGGGCCAACTACGAGCAGTACTTC
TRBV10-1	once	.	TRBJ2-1	CASSHNTWNEQFF	TGCGCCAGCAGTCACAACACATGGAATGAGCAGTTCTTC
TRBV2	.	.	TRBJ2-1	CASSQDHSNEQFF	TGTGCCAGCTCACAGGACCACAGCAATGAGCAGTTCTTC
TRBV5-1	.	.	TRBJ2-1	CASSYPPGTPNANEQFF	TGCGCCAGCAGCTATCCTCCCGGGACTCCTAATGCCAATGAGCAGTTCTTC
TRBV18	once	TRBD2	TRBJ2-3	CAGGLAGAPDTQYF	TGTGCCGGCGGACTAGCGGGGGCTCCAGATACGCAGTATTTT
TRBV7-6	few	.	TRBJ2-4	CASSLTYPSIQYF	TGTGCCAGCAGCTTAACCTATCCGAGCATTCAGTACTTC
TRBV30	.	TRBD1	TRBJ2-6	CAGGRQGDTGANVLTF	TGTGCCGGGGGACGACAGGGAGATACTGGGGCCAACGTCCTGACTTTC
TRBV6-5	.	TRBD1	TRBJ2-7	CASSIGQVNYEQYF	TGTGCCAGCAGCATCGGACAGGTCAACTACGAGCAGTACTTC
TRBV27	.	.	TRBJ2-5	CASRAGMLQETQYF	TGTGCCAGCAGGGCGGGTATGCTCCAAGAGACCCAGTACTTC
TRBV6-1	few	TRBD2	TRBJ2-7	CASSPGGAKNYEQYF	TGTGCCAGCAGCCCCGGGGGGGCTAAGAACTACGAGCAGTACTTC
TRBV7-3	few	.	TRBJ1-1	CASSLGGENTEAFF	TGTGCCAGCAGCCTAGGGGGTGAGAACACTGAAGCTTTCTTT
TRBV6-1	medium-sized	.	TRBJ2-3	CASSINQFDTQYF	TGTGCCAGCAGCATCAATCAGTTCGATACGCAGTATTTT
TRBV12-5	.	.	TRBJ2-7	CASGLVQGGLLEQYF	TGTGCTAGTGGTTTGGTACAGGGGGGGCTCTTAGAGCAGTACTTC
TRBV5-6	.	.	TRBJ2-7	CASSLAIPGKQYF	TGTGCCAGCAGCTTGGCCATACCGGGAAAGCAGTACTTC
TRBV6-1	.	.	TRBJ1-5	CASRFRREGNQPQHF	TGTGCCAGCCGATTCCGGAGGGAGGGGAATCAGCCCCAGCATTTT
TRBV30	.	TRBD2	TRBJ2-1	CAWSPLESGSSYNEQFF	TGTGCCTGGAGCCCACTCGAGAGCGGGAGCTCCTACAATGAGCAGTTCTTC
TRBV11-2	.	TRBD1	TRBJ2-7	CASSPGTGDEQYF	TGTGCCAGCAGCCCCGGGACAGGGGACGAGCAGTACTTC
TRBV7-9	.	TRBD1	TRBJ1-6	CASSPGQWLNSPLHF	TGTGCCAGCAGCCCGGGACAGTGGTTGAATTCACCCCTCCACTTT
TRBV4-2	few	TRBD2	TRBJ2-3	CASKRGGDTDTQYF	TGTGCCAGCAAGCGGGGGGGGGACACAGATACGCAGTATTTT
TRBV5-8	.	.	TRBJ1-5	CASSFIGHLSNQPQHF	TGTGCCAGCAGCTTTATTGGACACCTCAGCAATCAGCCCCAGCATTTT
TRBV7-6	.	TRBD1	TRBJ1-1	CASSPRTGELNTEAFF	TGTGCCAGCAGCCCCAGGACAGGGGAGTTGAACACTGAAGCTTTCTTT
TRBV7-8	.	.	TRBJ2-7	CASSLVDYTYEQYF	TGTGCCAGCAGCTTAGTGGACTACACCTACGAGCAGTACTTC
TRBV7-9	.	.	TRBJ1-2	CASSLVVDGYTF	TGTGCCAGCAGCTTAGTTGTCGATGGCTACACCTTC
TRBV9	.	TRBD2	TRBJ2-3	CASSQRGLVSTQYF	TGTGCCAGCAGCCAAAGGGGACTAGTGAGTACGCAGTATTTT
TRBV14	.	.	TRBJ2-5	CASRSGGRAETQYF	TGTGCCAGCAGGTCCGGGGGAAGGGCAGAGACCCAGTACTTC